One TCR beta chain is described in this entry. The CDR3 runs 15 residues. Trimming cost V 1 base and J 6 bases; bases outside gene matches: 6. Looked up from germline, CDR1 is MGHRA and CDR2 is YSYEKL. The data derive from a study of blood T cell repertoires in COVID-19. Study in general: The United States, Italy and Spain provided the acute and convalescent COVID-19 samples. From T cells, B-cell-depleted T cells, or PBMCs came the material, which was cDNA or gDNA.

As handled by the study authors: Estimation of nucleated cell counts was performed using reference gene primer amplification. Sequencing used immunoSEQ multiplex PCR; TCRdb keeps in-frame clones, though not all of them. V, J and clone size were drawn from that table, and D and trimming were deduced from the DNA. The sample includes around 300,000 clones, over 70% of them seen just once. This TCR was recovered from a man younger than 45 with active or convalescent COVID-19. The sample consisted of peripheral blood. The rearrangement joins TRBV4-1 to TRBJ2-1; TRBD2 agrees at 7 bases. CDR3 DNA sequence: TGCGCCAGCAGCCAAGGAGACGGGGGGTTCAATGAGCAGTTCTTC. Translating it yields CASSQGDGGFNEQFF.